This paragraph covers one T cell receptor beta chain sequence. V shed 8 bases, J shed 3 bases, and the junction held 9 bases outside the gene matches. Germline CDR1 reads MGHDK; CDR2 reads SYGVNS. The CDR3 spans 14 residues. This entry is derived from a study of control samples from healthy donors and cancer patients. Only in-frame clones appear in the TCRdb table, and some are missing; sequencing was by immunoSEQ multiplex PCR. Seen here are about 65,000 clones, approximately 90% observed once, and the top ten hold over 1%. The source material was PBMCs. The TCR sequence derives from a woman aged 45-65 years with colorectal cancer. The gene calls are TRBV25-1 and TRBJ1-2, with TRBD1 matching 7 bases. CDR3 DNA: TGTGCCAGCGGCCTGACAGGGATTGACTATGGCTACACCTTC. This translates into CASGLTGIDYGYTF.